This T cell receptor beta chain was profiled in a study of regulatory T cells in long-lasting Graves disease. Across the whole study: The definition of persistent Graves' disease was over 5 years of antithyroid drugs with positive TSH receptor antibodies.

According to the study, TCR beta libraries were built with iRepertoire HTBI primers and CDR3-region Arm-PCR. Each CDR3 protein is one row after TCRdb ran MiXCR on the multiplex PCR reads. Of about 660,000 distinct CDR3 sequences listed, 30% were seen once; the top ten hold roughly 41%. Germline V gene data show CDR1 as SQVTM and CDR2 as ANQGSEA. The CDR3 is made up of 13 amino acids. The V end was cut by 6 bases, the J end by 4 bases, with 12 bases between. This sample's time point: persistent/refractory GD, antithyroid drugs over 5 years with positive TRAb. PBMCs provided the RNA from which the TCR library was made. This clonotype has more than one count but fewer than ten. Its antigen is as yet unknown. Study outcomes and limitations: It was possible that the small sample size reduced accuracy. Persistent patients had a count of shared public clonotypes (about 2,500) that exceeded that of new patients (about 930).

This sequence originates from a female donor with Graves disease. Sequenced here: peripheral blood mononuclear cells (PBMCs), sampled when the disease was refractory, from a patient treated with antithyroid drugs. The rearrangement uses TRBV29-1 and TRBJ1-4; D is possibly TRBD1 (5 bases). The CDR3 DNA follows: TGCAGCGTGCAAGACAGTATTAATGAAAAACTGTTTTTT. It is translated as CSVQDSINEKLFF.